The 17 T cell receptor beta chains presented below share a single source sample, sequenced in a study of CD8 T cells in ankylosing spondylitis. TCRdb used MiXCR to reprocess the 5' RACE reads, holding one entry per CDR3 protein. The sample lists some 220,000 distinct CDR3 sequences, about 10% occurring once. Sequencing was done on a sample of blood, either unsorted or a sorted T cell fraction (not recorded which). These receptors were taken from a male donor with ankylosing spondylitis or in good health (not recorded which).

This clonotype was found many times. The V call is TRBV20-1, the J call TRBJ2-7; a weak D match, TRBD2 (6 bases). V lost 0 bases and J lost 0, with 15 bases in between. CDR3 size: 16 residues. The germline gives CDR1 DFQATT, CDR2 SNEGSKA (reference sequence). The CDR3 coding sequence is TGCAGTGCTAGAGAATGGGGGACTTCGAGCTCCTACGAGCAGTACTTC. Its translation: CSAREWGTSSSYEQYF.

This clonotype was found many times. CDR3 residues: CASSPRDTNQETQYF. DNA for the CDR3: TGTGCCAGCTCACCACGGGACACAAACCAAGAGACCCAGTACTTC. The gene calls are TRBV18 and TRBJ2-5, with D possibly being TRBD1 (6 bases). Per germline, CDR1 KGHSH and CDR2 LQKENI. V gave up 1 base and J gave up 0 bases, with 9 bases separating them. The CDR3 length is 15 residues.

This clonotype was counted many times. V is TRBV4-2 and J is TRBJ2-5, with TRBD1 as a possible D gene (6 bases). V was clipped by 1 base and J by 1 base, with 10 bases between them. Per the germline V gene, CDR1 is LGHNA and CDR2 is YNFKEQ. The CDR3 length is 15 residues. Here the CDR3 reads CASSQGTDFQETQYF. For the CDR3, the DNA is TGTGCCAGCAGCCAAGGGACAGACTTCCAAGAGACCCAGTACTTC.

This clonotype was detected ten times or more. V gene TRBV5-6 combines with J gene TRBJ1-1, with TRBD1 matching over 7 bases. Unmatched junction bases numbered 10, after V lost 7 bases and J lost 4 bases. Looked up from germline, CDR1 is SGHDT and CDR2 is YYEEEE. The CDR3 is made up of 14 amino acids. Here the CDR3 DNA reads TGTGCCAGCTCCCACGGACAGGCGATCACTGAAGCTTTCTTT. The encoded protein is CASSHGQAITEAFF.

The gene calls are TRBV19 and TRBJ1-2; D unresolved. The CDR3 sequence is 13 residues long. CDR1 and CDR2 (germline): LNHDA, SQIVND (reference sequence). Trimming stripped 3 bases from V and 7 bases from J, with 12 bases between. CDR3 bases: TGTGCCAGTAGTATGGAAGGATCCTTTGGCTACACCTTC. This sequence encodes CASSMEGSFGYTF.

This clonotype has at least ten counts. This chain joins TRBV6-5 and TRBJ2-7, with 8 bases matching TRBD1. CDR1 is MNHEY, CDR2 SVGAGI, per germline. The CDR3 runs 14 residues. V lost 3 bases, J lost 5 bases, and 6 bases stayed unmatched. The CDR3 DNA reads as TGTGCCAGCAGTTATGGACAGGGATCCAACGAGCAGTACTTC. As protein: CASSYGQGSNEQYF.

This clonotype was picked up many times. The chain uses TRBV12-3 or TRBV12-4 and TRBJ1-3, with D hard to call. The CDR3 contains 15 residues. V was pared by 7 bases and J by 3 bases, with 16 bases between. CDR3 sequence reads: CASTPAAPVGNTIYF. The CDR3 DNA reads as TGTGCCAGCACCCCTGCAGCACCAGTTGGAAACACCATATATTTT.

This clonotype was counted at least ten times. The chain joins TRBV20-1 to TRBJ1-6; TRBD1 agrees at 10 bases. With V trimmed by 5 bases and J by 5 bases, 3 bases remained unmatched. The CDR3 is 14 amino acids. The germline CDR1 and CDR2 sequences are DFQATT and SNEGSKA (reference sequence). The CDR3 loop is CSAPGTGDNSPLHF. The CDR3, as DNA: TGCAGTGCTCCCGGGACAGGGGATAATTCACCCCTCCACTTT.

The genes are TRBV7-9 and TRBJ2-1, with a tentative D call TRBD2 (6 bases). V was clipped by 1 base and J by 8 bases, with 15 bases between them. The CDR3 is 15 amino acids. Germline V gene lookup returns CDR1 SEHNR and CDR2 FQNEAQ (reference sequence). CDR3 DNA sequence: TGTGCCAGCAGCTTAGTCGGGAGAGAAGCGGATGAGCAGTTCTTC. Translated: CASSLVGREADEQFF.

This clonotype was seen at least ten times. The chain couples TRBV6-2 or TRBV6-3 to TRBJ1-1; D is ambiguous. CDR1 is MNHEY and CDR2 is SVGEGT in the germline V gene. Trimming pared 6 bases from V and 0 bases from J, leaving 11 bases between. The CDR3 covers 14 residues. For the CDR3, the DNA is TGTGCCAGCAGCTATGGACCTCTGAACACTGAAGCTTTCTTT. Protein: CASSYGPLNTEAFF.

To note about this clonotype: A read error may be the cause here, since a much bigger clone is one base away. The rearrangement uses TRBV20-1 and TRBJ1-5; 9 nucleotides agree with TRBD1. Losses at the gene ends were 5 bases for V and 1 base for J; bases not matched to a gene: 6. CDR1 is DFQATT, CDR2 SNEGSKA, per germline (reference sequence). The length of the CDR3 is 15 residues. CDR3 protein: CSAGRTGDSNQPQHF. The CDR3 DNA sequence: TGCAGTGCTGGACGGACAGGGGACAGCAATCAGCCCCAGCATTTT.

At least ten counts were recorded for this clonotype. The V call is TRBV10-3, the J call TRBJ2-7; D unresolved. V lost 2 bases to trimming and J lost 5 bases, with 16 bases between them. From germline, CDR1 is ENHRY and CDR2 SYGVKD. There are 15 residues in the CDR3. Written as DNA, the CDR3 is TGTGCCATCAGTGAGCCAAGGACCCGGAGAGACGAGCAGTACTTC. Translation gives CAISEPRTRRDEQYF.

This clonotype was recorded at least ten times. This chain links TRBV2 with TRBJ1-5; weak D call: TRBD1 (6 bases). The CDR3 length is 13 residues. Trimming took 8 bases from V and 4 from J, leaving 12 bases between them. Germline CDR1 reads SNHLY; CDR2 reads FYNNEI. CDR3 sequence: CASGGGNNQPQHF. In nucleotides, the CDR3 is TGTGCCAGCGGAGGGGGGAATAATCAGCCCCAGCATTTT.

There are a few counts of this clonotype. The chain has TRBV30 and TRBJ2-5, with 10 nucleotides matching TRBD1. The germline CDR1 and CDR2 sequences are GTSNPN and SVGIG (reference sequence). J gave up 5 bases and V 6 bases, and 6 bases lay outside the gene matches. The CDR3 spans 13 residues. CDR3 DNA sequence: TGTGCCTGTCGGGACAGGGGTAGGGAGACCCAGTACTTC. Its protein is CACRDRGRETQYF.

This clonotype was seen a few times. This sequence joins TRBV12-3 or TRBV12-4 and TRBJ2-7, with no clear D. The CDR3 loop spans 12 amino acids. Trimming shortened V by 6 bases and J by 0 bases, and 6 bases separated the two germline ends. Here the CDR3 reads CASRLSSYEQYF. CDR3 DNA sequence: TGTGCCAGCAGGCTCTCCTCCTACGAGCAGTACTTC.

This clonotype was recorded at least ten times. This sequence joins TRBV20-1 and TRBJ2-1, with D hard to call. The CDR3 runs 11 residues. Trimming removed 0 bases from V and 10 bases from J, with 7 bases in between. Germline CDR1 reads DFQATT; CDR2 reads SNEGSKA (reference sequence). CDR3 bases: TGCAGTGCTAGAGATCGCGAAGAGCAGTTCTTC. This translates into CSARDREEQFF.

This clonotype has a count of ten or more. The rearrangement uses TRBV12-3 or TRBV12-4 and TRBJ1-1; maybe TRBD1 (6 bases). The CDR3 contains 16 residues. V shed 7 bases and J shed 0 bases, with 18 bases lying between them. The CDR3 nucleotides read TGTGCCAGCAAGCCCTGGGGGGGCTCTATGAACACTGAAGCTTTCTTT. Translating gives CASKPWGGSMNTEAFF.